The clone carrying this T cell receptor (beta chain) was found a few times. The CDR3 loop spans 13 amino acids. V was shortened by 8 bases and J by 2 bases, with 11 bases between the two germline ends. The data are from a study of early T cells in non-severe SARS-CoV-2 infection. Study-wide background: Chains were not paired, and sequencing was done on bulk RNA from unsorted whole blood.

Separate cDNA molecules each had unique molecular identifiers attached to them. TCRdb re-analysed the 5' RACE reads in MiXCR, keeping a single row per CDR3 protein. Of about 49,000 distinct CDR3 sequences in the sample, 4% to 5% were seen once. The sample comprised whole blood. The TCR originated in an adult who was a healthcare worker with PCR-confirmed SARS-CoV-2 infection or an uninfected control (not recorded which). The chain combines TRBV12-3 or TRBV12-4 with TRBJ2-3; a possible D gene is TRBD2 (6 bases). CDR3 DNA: TGTGCCAGCCGCGGGACCAACACAGATACGCAGTATTTT. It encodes CASRGTNTDTQYF.